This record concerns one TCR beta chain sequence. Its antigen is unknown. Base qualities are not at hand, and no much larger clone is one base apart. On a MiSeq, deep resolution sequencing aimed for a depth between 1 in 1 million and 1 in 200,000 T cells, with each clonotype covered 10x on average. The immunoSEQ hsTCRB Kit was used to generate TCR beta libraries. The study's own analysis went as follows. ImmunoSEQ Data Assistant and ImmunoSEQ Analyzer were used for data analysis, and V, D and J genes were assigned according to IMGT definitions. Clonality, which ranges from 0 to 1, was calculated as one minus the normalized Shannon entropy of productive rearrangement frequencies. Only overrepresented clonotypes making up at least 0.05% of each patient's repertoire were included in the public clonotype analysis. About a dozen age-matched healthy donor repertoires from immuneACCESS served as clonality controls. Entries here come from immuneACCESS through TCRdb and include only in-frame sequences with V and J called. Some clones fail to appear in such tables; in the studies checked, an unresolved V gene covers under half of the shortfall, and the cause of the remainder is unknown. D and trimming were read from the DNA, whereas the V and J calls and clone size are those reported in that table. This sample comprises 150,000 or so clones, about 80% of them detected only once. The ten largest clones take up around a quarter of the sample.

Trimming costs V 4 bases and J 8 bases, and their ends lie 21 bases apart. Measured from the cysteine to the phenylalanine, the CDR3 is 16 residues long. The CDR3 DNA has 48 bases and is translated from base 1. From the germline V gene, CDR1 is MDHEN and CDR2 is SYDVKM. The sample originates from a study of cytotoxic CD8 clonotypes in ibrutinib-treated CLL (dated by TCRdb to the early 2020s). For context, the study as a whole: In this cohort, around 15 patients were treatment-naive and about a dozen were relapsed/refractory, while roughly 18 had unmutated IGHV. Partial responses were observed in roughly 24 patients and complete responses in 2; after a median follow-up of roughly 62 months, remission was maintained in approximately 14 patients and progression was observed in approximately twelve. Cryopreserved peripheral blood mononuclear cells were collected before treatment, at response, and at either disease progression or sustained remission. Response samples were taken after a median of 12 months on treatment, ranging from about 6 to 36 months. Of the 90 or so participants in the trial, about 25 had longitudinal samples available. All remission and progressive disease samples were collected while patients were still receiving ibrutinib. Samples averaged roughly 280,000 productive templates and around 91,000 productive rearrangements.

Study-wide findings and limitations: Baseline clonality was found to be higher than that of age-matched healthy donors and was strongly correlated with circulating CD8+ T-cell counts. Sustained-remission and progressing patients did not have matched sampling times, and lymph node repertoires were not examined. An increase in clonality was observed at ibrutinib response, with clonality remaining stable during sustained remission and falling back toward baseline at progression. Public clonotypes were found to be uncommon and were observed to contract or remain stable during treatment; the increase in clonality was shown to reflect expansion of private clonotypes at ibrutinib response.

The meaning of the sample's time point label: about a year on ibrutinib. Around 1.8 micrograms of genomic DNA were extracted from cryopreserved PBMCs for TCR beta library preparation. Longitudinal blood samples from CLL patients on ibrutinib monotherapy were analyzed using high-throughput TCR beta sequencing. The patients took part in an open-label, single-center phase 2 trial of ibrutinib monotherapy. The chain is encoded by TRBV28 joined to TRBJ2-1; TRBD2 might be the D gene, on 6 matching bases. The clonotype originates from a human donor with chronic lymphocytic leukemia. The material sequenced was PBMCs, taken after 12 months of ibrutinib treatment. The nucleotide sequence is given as TGTGCCAGCAGTTCCGAGTACGGAGGGTTCTATCATGAGCAGTTCTTC. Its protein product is CASSSEYGGFYHEQFF.